This T cell receptor beta chain was retrieved from a study of T cell responses to AZD1222 COVID-19 vaccine. General study results and limits: AZD1222 recipients seropositive at baseline numbered only 6 or 7. Mapped onto spike, vaccine-associated CD4 TCRs spanned it and were dominant at 160-218 and 743-854. Repertoires were collected only later (after the peak T cell response had occurred). Clonal diversity was possibly underestimated, and white British individuals and females predominated among donors.

Germline CDR1 and CDR2: MDHEN and SYDVKM. The CDR3 consists of 11 residues. V was pared by 6 bases and J by 7 bases, with 9 bases between. This clone showed up just once. What it binds is not known. TCRdb's table, derived via immunoSEQ multiplex PCR, lists solely in-frame clones and lacks some. The sample consists of 150,000 to 200,000 clones, approximately 93% of them appearing once. This specimen consisted of peripheral blood, obtained 28 days after the second AZD1222 dose. The V gene is TRBV28, the J gene TRBJ1-1, with D maybe TRBD1 (5 bases). The source of this sequence is an adult who received the AZD1222 COVID-19 vaccine. CDR3 coding DNA: TGTGCCAGCAGGTATCAGGGTGAAGCTTTCTTT. As protein: CASRYQGEAFF.